Sequencing of this T cell receptor beta chain was carried out in a study of shared clonotypes between healthy human individuals. Study-wide points: Clonotype sharing across donors was expected to vary with sequencing depth.

Profiling relied on immunoSEQ multiplex PCR, and the TCRdb table lists in-frame clones only, not all of them. The sample holds about 1.1 million clones, around 77% seen once. Per germline, CDR1 SGHRS and CDR2 YFSETQ. The ends lost 4 bases at V and 4 bases at J; junction bases unmatched: 9. This CDR3 has 15 amino acids. This clone is a singleton in its sample. Its cognate antigen is unknown. The chain carries TRBV5-1 and TRBJ1-2; 8 bases line up with TRBD1. What was sequenced was memory CD4+ T cells from PBMCs. Subset described: CD45RA-negative fraction. This TCR derives from a young man in good health. Some clones in this sample may be carry-over from other donors' samples. Written as DNA, the CDR3 is TGCGCCAGCAGCCCAACCCTAGGACAGGGCTATGGCTACACCTTC. Its protein is CASSPTLGQGYGYTF.